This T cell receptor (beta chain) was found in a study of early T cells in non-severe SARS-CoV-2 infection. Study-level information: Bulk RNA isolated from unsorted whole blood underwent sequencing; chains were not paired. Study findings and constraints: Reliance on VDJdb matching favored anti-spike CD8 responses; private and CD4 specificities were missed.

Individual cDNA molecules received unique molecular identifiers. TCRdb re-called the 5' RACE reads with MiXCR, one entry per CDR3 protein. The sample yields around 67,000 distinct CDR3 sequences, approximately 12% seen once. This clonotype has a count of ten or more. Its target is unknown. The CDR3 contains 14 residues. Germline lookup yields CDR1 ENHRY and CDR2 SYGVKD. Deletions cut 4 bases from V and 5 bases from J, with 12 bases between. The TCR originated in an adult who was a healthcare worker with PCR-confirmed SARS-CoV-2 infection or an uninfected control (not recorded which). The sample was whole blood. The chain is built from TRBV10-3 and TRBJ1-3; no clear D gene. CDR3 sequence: CAISGSVRRNTIYF. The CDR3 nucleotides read TGTGCCATCAGTGGGTCCGTCCGAAGAAACACCATATATTTT.